The 10 T cell receptor beta chains in this list originate from one sample, sequenced in a study of blood T cells in healthy people across ages. Primers used in a second PCR of about 6 to 11 cycles were a sample-barcoded 5' primer and a J-beta primer mix. TCRdb redid the calling of the 5' RACE reads with MiXCR, one entry per CDR3 protein. Of hundreds of thousands of distinct CDR3 sequences in the sample, more than 55% were seen once. The sample comprised blood. All receptors derive from a man aged 40-49 years in good health.

The chain has TRBV29-1 and TRBJ2-7; 9 bases agree with TRBD1. Germline V lookup: CDR1 SQVTM, CDR2 ANQGSEA. J gave up 3 bases and V 7 bases, and 7 bases lay outside the gene matches. This CDR3 is 13 amino acids long. The CDR3 here is CSAPTGGGYEQYF. In nucleotides, the CDR3 is TGCAGCGCTCCGACAGGGGGAGGCTACGAGCAGTACTTC.

This clonotype was seen a single time. The chain joins TRBV4-2 to TRBJ2-4, with TRBD2 as a possible D gene (5 bases). V shed 4 bases and J shed 0 bases, with 22 bases lying between them. CDR3 length equals 19 residues. Germline CDR1 and CDR2: LGHNA and YNFKEQ. The CDR3 DNA reads as TGTGCCAGCAGCCGCCTCGCAGGACTTCGCTTTGAAGCCAAAAACATTCAGTACTTC. This codes for CASSRLAGLRFEAKNIQYF.

The J gene is TRBJ1-5, the V gene TRBV3-1, with a tentative D call TRBD1 (5 bases). CDR1 and CDR2 (germline): LGHDT, YNNKEL (reference sequence). This CDR3 is built from 15 residues. The V gene lost 0 bases and the J gene lost 5 bases, with 11 bases spanning the gap. CDR3 sequence (DNA): TGTGCCAGCAGCCAAGAAGGGGAGAGGGATCAGCCCCAGCATTTT. Its translation: CASSQEGERDQPQHF.

The chain recombines TRBV28 with TRBJ2-6; no clear D. The V gene lost 2 bases and the J gene lost 0 bases, with 11 bases spanning the gap. This CDR3 has 17 residues. The V gene's germline CDR1 is MDHEN and CDR2 SYDVKM. The CDR3 DNA follows: TGTGCCAGCAGTTTAAGGCAGGAATACTCTGGGGCCAACGTCCTGACTTTC. It yields the protein CASSLRQEYSGANVLTF. Full variable domain (outside the CDR3, taken from reference TRBV28 and TRBJ2-6): DVKVTQSSRYLVKRTGEKVFLECVQDMDHENMFWYRQDPGLGLRLIYFSYDVKMKEKGDIPEGYSVSREKKERFSLILESASTNQTSMYLCASSLRQEYSGANVLTFGAGSRLTVL.

The chain combines TRBV20-1 with TRBJ2-7; unclear D gene. V was pared by 1 base and J by 5 bases, with 18 bases between. Germline CDR1 and CDR2: DFQATT and SNEGSKA (reference sequence). The CDR3 totals 15 residues. The CDR3 nucleotides are TGCAGTGCTAGAGTAGGTGGGATCTCCAACAACGAGCAGTACTTC. Encoded protein: CSARVGGISNNEQYF.

Only a few counts were recorded for this clonotype. The rearrangement links TRBV2 to TRBJ2-5; TRBD2 matches 12 bases. Per the germline V gene, CDR1 is SNHLY and CDR2 is FYNNEI. This CDR3 is 18 amino acids long. V lost 5 bases and J lost 3; bases outside the gene matches: 13. CDR3 in DNA: TGTGCCAGCAGTTCTTTACTAGCGGGGGGCATCAGAAAAGAGACCCAGTACTTC. Translating it yields CASSSLLAGGIRKETQYF.

This chain connects TRBV29-1 to TRBJ2-4; 11 bases match TRBD1. Looked up from germline, CDR1 is SQVTM and CDR2 is ANQGSEA. CDR3 length equals 15 residues. The trim removed 5 bases at V and 2 bases at J, leaving 5 bases unmatched. The CDR3 spells CSVRTGGETKNIQYF. The CDR3 DNA reads as TGCAGCGTTCGGACAGGGGGCGAAACCAAAAACATTCAGTACTTC.

The chain employs TRBV6-6 and TRBJ2-7; 15 positions match TRBD2. The J call may be mistaken, given a closer DNA end match to TRBJ2-5. The CDR3 loop spans 17 amino acids. The germline V gene encodes CDR1 MNHNY and CDR2 SVGAGI (reference sequence). CDR3 in DNA: TGTGCCAGCAGCTCCTACGGACTAGCGGGGGGGCGTGAGACCCAGTACTTC. This codes for CASSSYGLAGGRETQYF.

The genes are TRBV6-2 or TRBV6-3 and TRBJ1-5; 10 bases map to TRBD1. This CDR3 has 15 residues. CDR1 MNHEY and CDR2 SVGEGT come from the germline V gene. The V and J ends lost 6 bases and 4 bases, in that order; junction bases with no gene match: 6. The DNA of the CDR3 is TGTGCCAGCAGCCAACGACAGGGGGCAAATCAGCCCCAGCATTTT. It yields the protein CASSQRQGANQPQHF.

The chain is built from TRBV6-1 and TRBJ2-3; 8 nucleotides align to TRBD1. The V gene end was trimmed by 5 bases and the J gene end by 0 bases; junction bases not matched to a gene: 10. The CDR3 extends over 17 amino acids. Germline V lookup: CDR1 MNHNS, CDR2 SASEGT. Here the CDR3 reads CASSPRGTGLSTDTQYF. The CDR3 DNA sequence: TGTGCCAGCAGTCCAAGAGGGACAGGCCTAAGCACAGATACGCAGTATTTT.